The 5 T cell receptor beta chains listed next were all sequenced from one sample in a study of Ad26.COV2.S vaccination and SARS-CoV-2 variants (dated by TCRdb to about 2021). Taken with the paper, the label for treatment or condition translates to: around 19 received Ad26.COV2.S at low or high dose, single or two shots; 5 received placebo; per-sample allocation not given. Repertoires of vaccine and placebo recipients were sequenced from samples taken on day 63 after the first injection. Library preparation was by the immunoSEQ multiplex PCR assay. TCRdb mirrors the immuneACCESS table, restricted to in-frame sequences. Some clones are absent from its copies; in checked studies, under half trace to an unresolved V gene, and the reason for the others is unknown. Within this sample are 250,000 to 300,000 clones, with around 87% of them counted one time only. The ten top clones hold about 3.6% of the sample.

The specimen comprised peripheral blood, sampled in a trial of Ad26.COV2.S vaccine versus placebo. The receptors were gathered from a person aged 18-65 years who received the Ad26.COV2.S COVID-19 vaccine or a placebo.

The CDR3 reads CASRDRRMNTEAFF. The CDR3 coding sequence is TGTGCCAGCAGGGACAGACGCATGAACACTGAAGCTTTCTTT. This sequence joins TRBV2 and TRBJ1-1, with a tentative D call TRBD1 (6 bases). This CDR3 contains 14 residues. Trimming removed 6 bases at V and 0 bases at J, with 11 bases between. Looked up from germline, CDR1 is SNHLY and CDR2 is FYNNEI.

This clone occurred once. The chain couples TRBV18 to TRBJ1-5; unclear D gene. Germline V gene sequence: CDR1 KGHSH, CDR2 LQKENI. The CDR3 consists of 12 residues. The germline V and J ends were trimmed by 4 bases and 5 bases, with 6 bases remaining between them. The CDR3 protein is CASSLGDQPQHF. The CDR3 coding sequence is TGTGCCAGCTCACTTGGGGATCAGCCCCAGCATTTT.

The chain recombines TRBV5-5 with TRBJ2-2; the D gene is possibly TRBD1 (6 bases). The CDR3 is made up of 15 amino acids. Trimming cost V 1 base and J 4 bases, with 11 bases left between them. CDR1 is SGHKS and CDR2 is YYEKEE in the germline V gene (reference sequence). The CDR3 loop is CASSLFGQFTGELFF. In nucleotides, the CDR3 is TGTGCCAGCAGCTTGTTCGGACAGTTCACCGGGGAGCTGTTTTTT.

This chain links TRBV6-5 with TRBJ2-5, with TRBD1 identical over 10 bases. The CDR3 runs 13 residues. With 7 bases clipped from V and 6 bases from J, the junction kept 5 bases outside the gene matches. The germline V gene has CDR1 MNHEY and CDR2 SVGAGI. DNA of the CDR3: TGTGCCAGCATATGGACAGGGGGAAAGACCCAGTACTTC. It translates to CASIWTGGKTQYF.

This clone was detected once. The V gene is TRBV6-5, the J gene TRBJ1-2; D ambiguous. The CDR3 spans 15 residues. Deletions cut 5 bases from V and 3 bases from J, with 16 bases between. CDR1 and CDR2 (germline): MNHEY, SVGAGI. The CDR3: CASSLSITADYGYTF. As DNA, the CDR3 is TGTGCCAGCAGTCTTTCAATAACAGCGGACTATGGCTACACCTTC.